Listed below are T cell receptor beta chains from one sample, sequenced in a study of T cell responses to AZD1222 COVID-19 vaccine. Repertoires were generated with immunoSEQ multiplex PCR, while TCRdb's copy carries only in-frame clones and drops some. This sample carries some 110,000 clones, approximately 85% of them seen once, and the ten largest clones take almost 4.5%. Sequencing was performed on peripheral blood, taken 28 days after the second AZD1222 dose. These receptors were obtained from an adult who received the AZD1222 COVID-19 vaccine. Both conserved end residues are part of each CDR3. A D gene is named only where the DNA matches it firmly. For some rows the clone size is stated as once, few or many, or as a class when expanded; others skip it.

clone size,V gene,J gene,D gene,CDR3 protein,CDR3 DNA
.,TRBV28,TRBJ1-1,.,CASSFLDLNTEAFF,TGTGCCAGCAGTTTTCTAGACCTCAACACTGAAGCTTTCTTT
.,TRBV5-1,TRBJ1-2,.,CASSLGRDYGYTF,TGCGCCAGCAGCTTGGGGCGGGACTATGGCTACACCTTC
.,TRBV19,TRBJ1-2,TRBD1,CASSRGDSVSNGYTF,TGTGCCAGTAGTCGCGGGGACAGTGTATCTAATGGCTACACCTTC
few,TRBV2,TRBJ2-7,.,CASSERGTVYEQYF,TGTGCCAGCAGCGAAAGGGGGACGGTCTACGAGCAGTACTTC
.,TRBV30,TRBJ1-2,.,CAWSVRQGLLGYTF,TGTGCCTGGAGTGTACGGCAGGGTTTGCTCGGCTACACCTTC
.,TRBV5-5,TRBJ1-2,.,CASSVGDRSYGYTF,TGTGCCAGCAGCGTGGGTGACAGGAGCTATGGCTACACCTTC
.,TRBV7-9,TRBJ1-4,.,CASSLGFGATNEKLFF,TGTGCCAGCAGCTTAGGATTTGGTGCAACTAATGAAAAACTGTTTTTT
once,TRBV19,TRBJ2-1,.,CASRVGGGVWDNEQFF,TGTGCCAGTAGAGTGGGCGGCGGGGTTTGGGACAATGAGCAGTTCTTC
.,TRBV28,TRBJ1-5,.,CASFQGSQPQHF,TGTGCCAGCTTTCAGGGATCTCAGCCCCAGCATTTT
.,TRBV27,TRBJ2-5,TRBD2,CASSPHPGRGVETQYF,TGTGCCAGCAGTCCTCACCCGGGGCGGGGGGTTGAGACCCAGTACTTC
.,TRBV9,TRBJ1-5,.,CASGEASPNQPQHF,TGTGCCAGCGGAGAGGCGAGCCCCAATCAGCCCCAGCATTTT
.,TRBV5-1,TRBJ2-3,.,CASSFLPGRSSADTQYF,TGCGCCAGCAGCTTCCTACCAGGGCGCAGTAGCGCAGATACGCAGTATTTT
.,TRBV18,TRBJ2-7,TRBD2,CASSPSSGDYEQYF,TGTGCCAGCTCACCCTCTAGCGGGGACTACGAGCAGTACTTC
.,TRBV12-3/TRBV12-4,TRBJ1-2,.,CASSFTVYGYTF,TGTGCCAGCAGTTTTACGGTATATGGCTACACCTTC
.,TRBV7-8,TRBJ2-5,.,CASSSIKGRVQETQYF,TGTGCCAGCAGCTCTATCAAGGGCCGGGTCCAAGAGACCCAGTACTTC
.,TRBV6-1,TRBJ1-1,.,CASSERRWGTEAFF,TGTGCCAGCAGTGAAAGGCGTTGGGGCACTGAAGCTTTCTTT
few,TRBV2,TRBJ2-3,.,CASSEALLSTDTQYF,TGTGCCAGCAGTGAAGCGCTACTTTCAACAGATACGCAGTATTTT
.,TRBV6-5,TRBJ1-1,TRBD1,CASSYMDRGAEAFF,TGTGCCAGCAGTTACATGGACAGGGGAGCTGAAGCTTTCTTT
.,TRBV3-1/TRBV3-2,TRBJ2-3,.,CASSQDLATKTDTQYF,TGTGCCAGCAGCCAAGATCTTGCGACTAAAACAGATACGCAGTATTTT
.,TRBV27,TRBJ1-2,.,CASSPSGQTYGYTF,TGTGCCAGCAGCCCCTCCGGACAGACCTATGGCTACACCTTC
.,TRBV4-1,TRBJ2-1,.,CASSQSRTVDEQFF,TGCGCCAGCAGCCAGTCCCGGACCGTGGATGAGCAGTTCTTC
.,TRBV5-6,TRBJ1-5,.,CASRRLRGAGNQPQHF,TGTGCCAGCAGGCGCCTTAGGGGGGCGGGTAATCAGCCCCAGCATTTT
once,TRBV5-1,TRBJ1-4,.,CASSLAGVTGEKLFF,TGCGCCAGCAGCTTGGCGGGGGTTACGGGTGAAAAACTGTTTTTT
.,TRBV5-4,TRBJ2-5,.,CASSGGPGGLAETQYF,TGTGCCAGCAGCGGAGGGCCCGGGGGGCTTGCGGAGACCCAGTACTTC
.,TRBV6-5,TRBJ1-2,.,CASSYLRASYGYTF,TGTGCCAGCAGTTACCTCAGGGCAAGTTATGGCTACACCTTC
.,TRBV19,TRBJ1-1,TRBD1,CASSRAKTDRGNEAFF,TGTGCCAGTAGTCGAGCTAAAACGGACAGGGGGAATGAAGCTTTCTTT
.,TRBV6-5,TRBJ1-2,.,CASSYAWDVNYGYTF,TGTGCCAGCAGTTACGCCTGGGATGTGAACTATGGCTACACCTTC
.,TRBV14,TRBJ2-3,.,CASSRRIWAKEDTQYF,TGTGCCAGCAGCCGCAGAATCTGGGCAAAGGAGGATACGCAGTATTTT
once,TRBV15,TRBJ2-1,TRBD2,CATSRELAGLAYNEQFF,TGTGCCACCAGCAGAGAGTTAGCGGGTCTCGCCTACAATGAGCAGTTCTTC
.,TRBV10-3,TRBJ2-6,.,CATLGGANVLTF,TGTGCCACCCTAGGGGGGGCCAACGTCCTGACTTTC
.,TRBV13,TRBJ1-4,.,CASSLGLQGGEKLFF,TGTGCCAGCAGCTTAGGCCTGCAGGGAGGTGAAAAACTGTTTTTT
.,TRBV5-1,TRBJ2-3,.,CASSLVAGSYEVDTQYF,TGCGCCAGCAGCTTGGTCGCGGGCTCCTACGAGGTAGATACGCAGTATTTT
.,TRBV14,TRBJ2-2,.,CASSQVRLGTGELFF,TGTGCCAGCAGCCAGGTTAGGCTCGGCACCGGGGAGCTGTTTTTT
once,TRBV5-6,TRBJ2-5,.,CASSLGQSQETQYF,TGTGCCAGCAGCTTGGGCCAGTCACAAGAGACCCAGTACTTC
few,TRBV18,TRBJ2-7,.,CASSPVGLEQYF,TGTGCCAGCTCACCAGTCGGCCTCGAGCAGTACTTC
once,TRBV7-6,TRBJ2-3,TRBD1,CASSHPGQPSTDTQYF,TGTGCCAGCAGCCATCCGGGACAGCCTAGCACAGATACGCAGTATTTT
.,TRBV25-1,TRBJ1-5,.,CASSPPGGINQPQHF,TGTGCCAGCAGTCCCCCGGGGGGCATCAATCAGCCCCAGCATTTT
.,TRBV9,TRBJ2-4,TRBD2,CASSVTSGGLGKNIQYF,TGTGCCAGCAGCGTTACTAGCGGGGGGTTGGGCAAAAACATTCAGTACTTC
.,TRBV28,TRBJ1-2,TRBD1,CASSFWGQGKDGYTF,TGTGCCAGCAGTTTTTGGGGACAGGGTAAAGATGGCTACACCTTC
.,TRBV12-3/TRBV12-4,TRBJ1-1,.,CASSPLAEAFF,TGTGCCAGCAGCCCTTTAGCTGAAGCTTTCTTT
.,TRBV19,TRBJ1-2,.,CASSGGLARGYTF,TGTGCCAGTAGTGGAGGGCTAGCCCGAGGCTACACCTTC
.,TRBV3-1/TRBV3-2,TRBJ1-6,.,CASSPDRRNSPLHF,TGTGCCAGCAGCCCAGACAGGAGGAATTCACCCCTCCACTTT